Listed here are 26 T cell receptor beta chains from one sample, sequenced in a study of blood T cell repertoires in COVID-19. The protocol was immunoSEQ multiplex PCR, while the TCRdb copy is restricted to in-frame clones and leaves out a portion. The table lists fewer than 75,000 clones, roughly nine tenths of them singletons. Sequenced input: peripheral blood. Receptors originate from a human donor in a cohort sampled during active COVID-19.

V is TRBV2 and J is TRBJ2-3; TRBD2 agrees at 14 bases. CDR1 and CDR2 (germline): SNHLY, FYNNEI. The CDR3 covers 18 residues. Trimming cost V 5 bases and J 1 base; bases outside gene matches: 8. CDR3 DNA sequence: TGTGCCAGCAGTTTCCGACTAGCGGGAGGGAGTGGCACAGATACGCAGTATTTT. Its translation: CASSFRLAGGSGTDTQYF. The entire variable domain, with the rest obtained from reference TRBV2 and TRBJ2-3, is as follows: EPEVTQTPSHQVTQMGQEVILRCVPISNHLYFYWYRQILGQKVEFLVSFYNNEISEKSEIFDDQFSVERPDGSNFTLKIRSTKLEDSAMYFCASSFRLAGGSGTDTQYFGPGTRLTVL.

The chain employs TRBV5-6 and TRBJ2-5; D remains unclear. V dropped 4 bases and J dropped 0 bases, with 7 bases sitting between them. This CDR3 contains 13 residues. Germline V lookup: CDR1 SGHDT, CDR2 YYEEEE. The CDR3 DNA reads TGTGCCAGCAGCCTTTTTGACCAAGAGACCCAGTACTTC. As protein: CASSLFDQETQYF.

The chain combines TRBV18 with TRBJ2-5; TRBD2 is a possible D gene (5 bases). V lost 3 bases and J lost 5, with 10 bases in between. The CDR3 extends over 13 amino acids. Germline assignment: CDR1 KGHSH and CDR2 LQKENI. CDR3 region: CASSPPGGETQYF. The DNA for the CDR3 is TGTGCCAGCTCACCGCCCGGCGGGGAGACCCAGTACTTC.

This clone showed up just once. The rearrangement links TRBV27 to TRBJ2-1, with D possibly being TRBD2 (6 bases). The CDR3 runs 13 residues. The germline V gene has CDR1 MNHEY and CDR2 SMNVEV (reference sequence). V lost 3 bases, J lost 5 bases, and 8 bases lay in between. This chain's CDR3 is CASSFSGHNEQFF. The CDR3 bases are TGTGCCAGCAGTTTTAGCGGCCACAATGAGCAGTTCTTC.

The J gene is TRBJ2-1, the V gene TRBV5-1; tentatively, D is TRBD1 (5 bases). Germline V gene sequence: CDR1 SGHRS, CDR2 YFSETQ. Trimming took 1 base from V and 6 from J, leaving 11 bases between them. The CDR3 is made up of 14 amino acids. CDR3 amino acids: CASSLFQGGNEQFF. The CDR3 DNA reads TGCGCCAGCAGCTTGTTTCAGGGCGGCAATGAGCAGTTCTTC.

The chain employs TRBV11-2 and TRBJ2-5, with a tentative D call TRBD2 (8 bases). The V and J ends lost 5 bases and 6 bases respectively, with 19 bases between them. Germline V lookup: CDR1 SGHAT, CDR2 FQNNGV. CDR3 length: 15 amino acids. This chain's CDR3 is CASSRNPGRGQTQYF. The CDR3 nucleotides read TGTGCCAGCAGCCGTAATCCCGGGAGGGGGCAGACCCAGTACTTC.

The chain has TRBV5-1 and TRBJ1-2; D is undetermined. Looked up from germline, CDR1 is SGHRS and CDR2 is YFSETQ. The CDR3 has 14 amino acids. Trimming took 0 bases from V and 0 from J, leaving 6 bases between them. CDR3: CASSLAPSNYGYTF. DNA of the CDR3: TGCGCCAGCAGCTTGGCCCCATCTAACTATGGCTACACCTTC.

This clone was seen once. At one boundary the junction diverges from the germline segment, which might be a read error. J is TRBJ2-3 and V is TRBV6-5, with D possibly matching TRBD2 (6 bases). CDR3 length: 14 residues. Germline V gene sequence: CDR1 MNHEY, CDR2 SVGAGI. CDR3: CASRPGLGTDMQYF. DNA of the CDR3: TGTGCCAGCAGACCGGGACTGGGAACAGATATGCAGTATTTT.

The CDR3 sequence is CASSPGTGGESNQPQHF. The CDR3 region has the DNA TGTGCCAGCAGCCCCGGGACAGGGGGCGAGAGCAATCAGCCCCAGCATTTT. This sequence joins TRBV9 and TRBJ1-5; the match to TRBD1 covers 12 bases. This CDR3 is built from 17 residues. The ends lost 4 bases at V and 1 base at J; junction bases unmatched: 6. The germline V gene encodes CDR1 SGDLS and CDR2 YYNGEE.

The chain couples TRBV27 to TRBJ1-1, with 7 bases fitting TRBD1. The germline gives CDR1 MNHEY, CDR2 SMNVEV (reference sequence). With 6 bases clipped from V and 5 bases from J, the junction kept 9 bases outside the gene matches. The CDR3 extends over 14 amino acids. The DNA for the CDR3 is TGTGCCAGCAGCAGAGGGGGCCCTGCGACTGAAGCTTTCTTT. Residues: CASSRGGPATEAFF.

This rearrangement joins TRBV27 to TRBJ2-3; TRBD2 aligns across 16 bases. CDR3 length equals 18 residues. The ends lost 4 bases at V and 5 bases at J; junction bases unmatched: 9. CDR1 is MNHEY, CDR2 SMNVEV, per germline (reference sequence). DNA of the CDR3: TGTGCCAGCAGTTCCACCGGGACTAGCGGGAGGGCGATAGATACGCAGTATTTT. Translation: CASSSTGTSGRAIDTQYF.

The chain is built from TRBV25-1 and TRBJ1-2, with a weak D call TRBD1 (6 bases). CDR1 MGHDK and CDR2 SYGVNS come from the germline V gene. The CDR3 has 13 amino acids. Trimming left V 5 bases short and J 4 bases short, with 11 bases between. The CDR3 reads CASSPTGVYGYTF. As DNA, the CDR3 is TGTGCCAGCAGTCCGACAGGCGTCTATGGCTACACCTTC.

This chain joins TRBV7-6 and TRBJ2-1; 8 nucleotides line up with TRBD2. The CDR3 has 22 amino acids. Germline CDR1 SGHVS, CDR2 FNYEAQ. Germline trimming cut 4 bases from V and 7 bases from J; bases unmatched to any gene: 30. CDR3 sequence reads: CASSSPGVQWSPAGVAWNEQFF. CDR3 nucleotide sequence: TGTGCCAGCAGCTCCCCCGGGGTTCAGTGGTCCCCAGCGGGAGTGGCGTGGAATGAGCAGTTCTTC.

This sequence joins TRBV28 and TRBJ2-5, with a tentative D call TRBD2 (5 bases). Germline-derived CDR1 and CDR2 are MDHEN and SYDVKM. CDR3 size: 13 residues. V was shortened by 6 bases and J by 5 bases, with 13 bases between the two germline ends. The CDR3 sequence is CASRSGGEETQYF. CDR3 DNA: TGTGCCAGCAGGTCCGGTGGGGAGGAGACCCAGTACTTC.

The V and J genes are TRBV27 and TRBJ1-2; TRBD1 matches at 7 bases. CDR1 MNHEY and CDR2 SMNVEV come from the germline V gene (reference sequence). The CDR3 is made up of 14 amino acids. V was pared by 5 bases and J by 4 bases, with 7 bases of the junction left unmatched. The CDR3 is CASSGTGTAYGYTF. The CDR3 DNA sequence: TGTGCCAGCAGTGGGACCGGGACAGCCTATGGCTACACCTTC.

This clone has just one count. The V and J genes are TRBV7-3 and TRBJ2-2; 7 bases map to TRBD1. The ends lost 6 bases at V and 6 bases at J; junction bases unmatched: 4. The CDR3 has 13 residues. The germline V gene encodes CDR1 SGHTA and CDR2 FQGTGA. In DNA form, the CDR3 reads TGTGCCAGCAGGTCTGACAGGGCCGGGGAGCTGTTTTTT. This translates into CASRSDRAGELFF.

V is TRBV25-1 and J is TRBJ2-2; no clear D. V lost 6 bases, J lost 2 bases, and 7 bases lay in between. Germline V lookup: CDR1 MGHDK, CDR2 SYGVNS. The CDR3 extends over 13 amino acids. The DNA of the CDR3 is TGTGCCAGCAGGAACTTAAACACCGGGGAGCTGTTTTTT. It encodes CASRNLNTGELFF. Looking up the rest from reference TRBV25-1 and TRBJ2-2 gives the full variable domain: EADIYQTPRYLVIGTGKKITLECSQTMGHDKMYWYQQDPGMELHLIHYSYGVNSTEKGDLSSESTVSRIRTEHFPLTLESARPSHTSQYLCASRNLNTGELFFGEGSRLTVL.

The J gene is TRBJ2-2, the V gene TRBV5-1; 7 bases agree with TRBD2. CDR1 SGHRS and CDR2 YFSETQ come from the germline V gene. With V trimmed by 4 bases and J by 4 bases, 1 base remained unmatched. This CDR3 has 13 amino acids. Here the CDR3 DNA reads TGCGCCAGCAGCACGGGGGGCACCGGGGAGCTGTTTTTT. Translation: CASSTGGTGELFF.

The V call is TRBV29-1, the J call TRBJ2-2, with D tentatively TRBD1 or TRBD2 (9 bases each). There are 19 residues in the CDR3. CDR1 and CDR2 from the germline V gene are SQVTM and ANQGSEA. Trimming removed 5 bases from V and 1 base from J, with 26 bases in between. CDR3 coding DNA: TGCAGCGTTATGCCGGGACAGGGCATAGCGGGGGTGAACACCGGGGAGCTGTTTTTT. Its translation is CSVMPGQGIAGVNTGELFF.

The genes are TRBV7-9 and TRBJ2-3; TRBD1 agrees at 8 bases. Trimming removed 5 bases from V and 0 bases from J; junction bases left unmatched: 16. In germline, CDR1 is SEHNR, CDR2 FQNEAQ (reference sequence). The length of the CDR3 is 19 residues. The CDR3 here is CASSLRTGTGWPSTDTQYF. The CDR3 DNA is TGTGCCAGCAGCCTCAGGACAGGGACGGGGTGGCCTAGCACAGATACGCAGTATTTT.

The V and J genes are TRBV30 and TRBJ2-3; D is perhaps TRBD2 (5 bases). V lost 4 bases and J 4 bases, leaving 9 bases between the germline ends. Germline V gives CDR1 GTSNPN, CDR2 SVGIG (reference sequence). The CDR3 contains 12 residues. This chain's CDR3 is CAWNRGADTQYF. CDR3 nucleotide sequence: TGTGCCTGGAATCGGGGAGCAGATACGCAGTATTTT.

V is TRBV19 and J is TRBJ1-5; D call uncertain. Germline V gene data show CDR1 as LNHDA and CDR2 as SQIVND (reference sequence). Trimming cost V 3 bases and J 0 bases, with 18 bases left between them. This CDR3 region has 18 residues. The CDR3 DNA sequence: TGTGCCAGTAGTATTGGCGGACTACAATTCAATAGCAATCAGCCCCAGCATTTT. It is translated as CASSIGGLQFNSNQPQHF.

The chain has TRBV29-1 and TRBJ2-7; 12 bases are shared with TRBD1. The CDR3 is 14 residues long. Germline CDR1 reads SQVTM; CDR2 reads ANQGSEA. Losses at the gene ends were 4 bases for V and 7 bases for J; bases not matched to a gene: 8. CDR3 sequence: CSVAGDRGLGEQYF. CDR3 DNA: TGCAGCGTTGCAGGGGACAGGGGGCTGGGGGAGCAGTACTTC.

The chain recombines TRBV6-5 with TRBJ2-2; 7 bases agree with TRBD2. The junction had 4 bases not matched to a gene; V was cut back by 8 bases and J by 1 base. CDR3 length equals 14 residues. CDR1 and CDR2 from the germline V gene are MNHEY and SVGAGI. The CDR3 nucleotides are TGTGCCAGCGGGGAGCGGGGGAACACCGGGGAGCTGTTTTTT. This gives the protein CASGERGNTGELFF.

V and J are TRBV5-6 and TRBJ2-7, with 10 bases matching TRBD1. Trimming at V came to 4 bases and at J to 6 bases, leaving 7 bases not matched to a gene. CDR1 is SGHDT, CDR2 YYEEEE, per germline. The CDR3 is made up of 14 amino acids. In DNA form, the CDR3 reads TGTGCCAGCAGCCCCGACAGGGGGCTCGGCGAGCAGTACTTC. Its translation is CASSPDRGLGEQYF.

V gene TRBV7-2 combines with J gene TRBJ2-5; no firm D call. The ends were cut back, 4 bases at V and 4 bases at J, with 7 bases in the middle. This CDR3 is built from 12 residues. The V gene's germline CDR1 is SGHTA and CDR2 FQGNSA. The CDR3 reads CASSSTGETQYF. The CDR3, as DNA: TGTGCCAGCAGCTCCACGGGAGAGACCCAGTACTTC. Variable domain in full (rest from reference TRBV7-2 and TRBJ2-5): GAGVSQSPSNKVTEKGKDVELRCDPISGHTALYWYRQSLGQGLEFLIYFQGNSAPDKSGLPSDRFSAERTGGSVSTLTIQRTQQEDSAVYLCASSSTGETQYFGPGTRLLVL.